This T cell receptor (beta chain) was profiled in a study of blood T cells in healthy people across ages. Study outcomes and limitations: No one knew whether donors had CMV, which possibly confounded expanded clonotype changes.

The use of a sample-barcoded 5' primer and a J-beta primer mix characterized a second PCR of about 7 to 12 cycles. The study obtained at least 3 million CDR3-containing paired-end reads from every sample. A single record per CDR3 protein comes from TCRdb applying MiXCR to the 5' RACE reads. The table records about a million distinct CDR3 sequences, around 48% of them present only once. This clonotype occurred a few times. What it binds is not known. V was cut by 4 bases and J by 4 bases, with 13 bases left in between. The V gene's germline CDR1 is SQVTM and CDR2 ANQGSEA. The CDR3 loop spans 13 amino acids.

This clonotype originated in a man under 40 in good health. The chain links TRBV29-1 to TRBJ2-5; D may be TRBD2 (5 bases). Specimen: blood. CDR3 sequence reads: CSVVGVPGETQYF. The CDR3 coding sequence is TGCAGCGTTGTCGGGGTCCCGGGAGAGACCCAGTACTTC.